Listed here are 31 T cell receptor beta chains from one sample, sequenced in a study of blood T cell repertoires in COVID-19. The data were produced by immunoSEQ multiplex PCR, yet TCRdb's version contains in-frame clones alone and is incomplete. The sample holds 2,500 to 4,000 clones, roughly 93% seen once. Sequenced sample: peripheral blood. The receptors were gathered from a human donor in a cohort sampled during active COVID-19.

The rearrangement joins TRBV2 to TRBJ2-2; D is possibly TRBD2 (5 bases). Germline V gene sequence: CDR1 SNHLY, CDR2 FYNNEI. The length of the CDR3 is 13 residues. V lost 10 bases to trimming and J lost 0 bases, with 9 bases between them. In DNA, the CDR3 is TGTGCCACCGAGCGGACGAACACCGGGGAGCTGTTTTTT. As protein: CATERTNTGELFF.

This chain joins TRBV7-9 and TRBJ2-7, with 15 bases aligning to TRBD2. Losses at the gene ends were 5 bases for V and 4 bases for J; bases not matched to a gene: 6. The CDR3 length is 16 residues. Germline CDR1 is SEHNR and CDR2 is FQNEAQ (reference sequence). CDR3 residues: CASSTRTSGGGYEQYF. CDR3 in DNA: TGTGCCAGCAGCACCCGGACTAGCGGGGGGGGGTACGAGCAGTACTTC.

This clone showed up just a few times. The chain uses TRBV28 and TRBJ2-1, with 14 positions matching TRBD2. Germline values: CDR1 MDHEN, CDR2 SYDVKM. The CDR3 sequence is 18 residues long. The ends lost 11 bases at V and 3 bases at J; junction bases unmatched: 15. The CDR3 sequence: CAAAGLAGVRGVYNEQFF. CDR3 in DNA: TGTGCCGCGGCGGGACTAGCGGGAGTGAGAGGGGTCTACAATGAGCAGTTCTTC.

The chain carries TRBV7-8 and TRBJ1-5; 8 nucleotides align to TRBD1. The CDR3 runs 14 residues. Trimming removed 5 bases from V and 6 bases from J; junction bases left unmatched: 6. The germline gives CDR1 SGHVS, CDR2 FQNEAQ. The CDR3 region has the DNA TGTGCCAGCAGCATACAGGGGGTCGGTCAGCCCCAGCATTTT. Translation gives CASSIQGVGQPQHF.

The V gene is TRBV15, the J gene TRBJ2-7; D is perhaps TRBD2 (5 bases). The CDR3 runs to 16 residues. Trimming removed 0 bases at V and 3 bases at J, with 15 bases between. Per germline, CDR1 LNHNV and CDR2 YYDKDF (reference sequence). As DNA, the CDR3 is TGTGCCACCAGCAGAGATATCCAGCGGAGCAACTACGAGCAGTACTTC. Translating gives CATSRDIQRSNYEQYF.

This chain connects TRBV13 to TRBJ1-6; TRBD1 matches at 8 bases. Germline V gene lookup returns CDR1 PRHDT and CDR2 FYEKMQ (reference sequence). V dropped 2 bases and J dropped 6; count of bases not matched to a gene: 9. The CDR3 is 17 amino acids. The chain's CDR3 is CASSLSDRAPRNSPLHF. The CDR3 bases are TGTGCCAGCAGCTTATCGGACAGGGCCCCCCGTAATTCACCCCTCCACTTT.

This chain joins TRBV20-1 and TRBJ1-4; TRBD1 might be the D (5 bases). This CDR3 contains 11 residues. V was trimmed by 7 bases and J by 6 bases, leaving 9 bases between them. Germline CDR1 and CDR2: DFQATT and SNEGSKA (reference sequence). CDR3 coding DNA: TGCAGTGTACCGACAGATGAAAAACTGTTTTTT. Translating gives CSVPTDEKLFF.

J is TRBJ2-3 and V is TRBV5-1; D gene ambiguous. CDR1 SGHRS and CDR2 YFSETQ come from the germline V gene. The CDR3 is 14 residues long. Trimming removed 0 bases at V and 6 bases at J, with 11 bases between. The CDR3 spells CASSLGEIVDTQYF. CDR3 sequence (DNA): TGCGCCAGCAGCTTGGGAGAAATTGTGGATACGCAGTATTTT.

The CDR3 bases are TGTGCCAGCAGTTCCCGGGGAGGGACCTTAATCTACGAGCAGTACTTC. Protein sequence: CASSSRGGTLIYEQYF. The chain joins TRBV28 to TRBJ2-7, with TRBD2 matching over 7 bases. Germline CDR1 and CDR2: MDHEN and SYDVKM. This CDR3 region has 16 residues. V lost 4 bases to trimming and J lost 3 bases; unmatched junction nucleotides: 12.

The chain carries TRBV5-6 and TRBJ2-5, with TRBD1 matching over 8 bases. CDR3 length equals 13 residues. Losses at the gene ends were 4 bases for V and 4 bases for J; bases not matched to a gene: 3. Germline V gene data show CDR1 as SGHDT and CDR2 as YYEEEE. The CDR3 DNA reads as TGTGCCAGCAGCCTGGGACAGGTAGAGACCCAGTACTTC. Translation: CASSLGQVETQYF.

The genes are TRBV12-3 or TRBV12-4 and TRBJ2-5; 7 bases are a match to TRBD1. This CDR3 is built from 12 residues. V dropped 7 bases and J dropped 3; count of bases not matched to a gene: 2. The CDR3 is CASTTGEETQYF. CDR3 DNA: TGTGCCAGCACTACAGGGGAAGAGACCCAGTACTTC.

The chain uses TRBV6-5 and TRBJ2-1, with D possibly matching TRBD1 (5 bases). CDR3 length equals 14 residues. The ends were cut back, 6 bases at V and 7 bases at J, with 16 bases in the middle. From germline, CDR1 is MNHEY and CDR2 SVGAGI. The CDR3: CASSLVGVGNEQFF. The CDR3 coding sequence is TGTGCCAGCAGCCTGGTAGGGGTGGGTAATGAGCAGTTCTTC.

The chain links TRBV19 to TRBJ1-4; possible D gene TRBD1, 5 bases. Trimming left V 6 bases short and J 3 bases short, with 17 bases between. This CDR3 region has 16 residues. Germline V CDR1 and CDR2: LNHDA, SQIVND (reference sequence). The CDR3 sequence: CASSNRGGASNEKLFF. The CDR3 DNA reads TGTGCCAGTAGCAACAGAGGAGGGGCGTCTAATGAAAAACTGTTTTTT. The variable domain in full, with the rest retrieved from reference TRBV19 and TRBJ1-4, is DGGITQSPKYLFRKEGQNVTLSCEQNLNHDAMYWYRQDPGQGLRLIYYSQIVNDFQKGDIAEGYSVSREKKESFPLTVTSAQKNPTAFYLCASSNRGGASNEKLFFGSGTQLSVL.

DNA of the CDR3: TGTGCCAGCAGCTTAGAGTTGGCTAGCGGGAGGCCCCGGGTGAGGGATACGCAGTATTTT. Protein: CASSLELASGRPRVRDTQYF. The chain is built from TRBV7-8 and TRBJ2-3, with 11 bases lining up with TRBD2. V shed 1 base, J shed 6 bases, and the junction held 18 bases outside the gene matches. The CDR3 is 20 amino acids. The V gene's germline CDR1 is SGHVS and CDR2 FQNEAQ.

The chain carries TRBV11-2 and TRBJ2-2, with 8 positions matching TRBD1. Germline V gives CDR1 SGHAT, CDR2 FQNNGV. V lost 4 bases and J lost 6; bases outside the gene matches: 4. The CDR3 has 14 amino acids. CDR3 bases: TGTGCCAGCAGCTCCCGGGACAGGCCCGGGGAGCTGTTTTTT. It is translated as CASSSRDRPGELFF. The variable domain in full, completed from reference TRBV11-2 and TRBJ2-2, reads EAGVAQSPRYKIIEKRQSVAFWCNPISGHATLYWYQQILGQGPKLLIQFQNNGVVDDSQLPKDRFSAERLKGVDSTLKIQPAKLEDSAVYLCASSSRDRPGELFFGEGSRLTVL.

The rearrangement joins TRBV19 to TRBJ1-2; 8 bases line up with TRBD1. Germline CDR1 and CDR2: LNHDA and SQIVND (reference sequence). After removal of 9 bases from V and 0 bases from J, the junction contained 3 bases not matched to a gene. CDR3 length: 13 residues. The CDR3 DNA reads as TGTGCCAGGAGACAGGGGTCTAACTATGGCTACACCTTC. Translation: CARRQGSNYGYTF.

CDR3 residues: CASSLGQPNTEAFF. CDR3 nucleotides: TGTGCCAGCAGCCTCGGACAGCCGAACACTGAAGCTTTCTTT. This sequence joins TRBV3-1 (or the pseudogene TRBV3-2) and TRBJ1-1; maybe TRBD1 (6 bases). Germline CDR1 and CDR2: LGHDT and YNNKEL (reference sequence). Trimming left V 4 bases short and J 1 base short, with 10 bases between. The CDR3 consists of 14 residues.

The chain employs TRBV6-5 and TRBJ2-3, with 7 nucleotides matching TRBD2. Germline assignment: CDR1 MNHEY and CDR2 SVGAGI. The V gene end was trimmed by 5 bases and the J gene end by 1 base; junction bases not matched to a gene: 3. The CDR3 extends over 14 amino acids. CDR3 coding DNA: TGTGCCAGCAGTCTGGCGGGGGGCACAGATACGCAGTATTTT. This gives the protein CASSLAGGTDTQYF.

Concerning this clone itself: Other DNA sequences of this sample code for an identical CDR3. J is TRBJ2-1 and V is TRBV11-3, with D possibly TRBD1 on 5 matching bases. Trimming took 5 bases from V and 2 from J, leaving 13 bases between them. CDR3 length: 15 residues. From germline, CDR1 is SGHNT and CDR2 YENEEA. CDR3 bases: TGTGCCAGCAGCCTCACAGGAGATGCCTACAATGAGCAGTTCTTC. This translates into CASSLTGDAYNEQFF.

V usage is TRBV3-1 (or the pseudogene TRBV3-2) and J usage is TRBJ2-1, with D unresolved. Per germline, CDR1 LGHDT and CDR2 YNNKEL (reference sequence). The V and J ends lost 2 bases and 6 bases respectively, with 14 bases between them. The CDR3 length is 15 residues. CDR3 DNA: TGTGCCAGCAGCCAACAGGCTCAGCTTGTCAATGAGCAGTTCTTC. As protein: CASSQQAQLVNEQFF.

This chain links TRBV4-1 with TRBJ1-5; 8 nucleotides agree with TRBD1. Per germline, CDR1 MGHRA and CDR2 YSYEKL. CDR3 length equals 15 residues. The junction had 5 bases not matched to a gene; V was cut back by 4 bases and J by 3 bases. DNA of the CDR3: TGCGCCAGCAGCCCCGGGACAGGATTCAATCAGCCCCAGCATTTT. This translates into CASSPGTGFNQPQHF.

The rearrangement uses TRBV6-4 and TRBJ2-1, with D possibly matching TRBD2 (7 bases). Germline V gene sequence: CDR1 MRHNA, CDR2 SNTAGT. There are 15 residues in the CDR3. Trimming removed 8 bases at V and 10 bases at J, with 24 bases between. As DNA, the CDR3 is TGTGCCAGCTCGGTCGGGGTCCAGCCGGGGGGCGAGCAGTTCTTC. Protein sequence: CASSVGVQPGGEQFF.

This rearrangement joins TRBV5-6 to TRBJ2-7, with D possibly TRBD2 on 7 matching bases. Germline CDR1 reads SGHDT; CDR2 reads YYEEEE. The CDR3 covers 17 residues. Deletions cut 3 bases from V and 2 bases from J, with 21 bases between. DNA for the CDR3: TGTGCCAGCAGCTGGCCGGGGGGCAGGGAAGGGGCCTACGAGCAGTACTTC. Protein: CASSWPGGREGAYEQYF.

The rearrangement links TRBV19 to TRBJ2-2, with 8 bases matching TRBD2. V trimming: 4 bases; J trimming: 2 bases; junction bases outside the gene matches: 6. The germline V gene has CDR1 LNHDA and CDR2 SQIVND (reference sequence). This CDR3 has 16 residues. The CDR3 loop is CASSRLAGRNTGELFF. The CDR3 DNA sequence: TGTGCCAGTAGTAGATTAGCGGGGCGAAACACCGGGGAGCTGTTTTTT.

The rearrangement uses TRBV9 and TRBJ1-6; 10 nucleotides align to TRBD1. This CDR3 has 15 residues. Germline lookup yields CDR1 SGDLS and CDR2 YYNGEE. With 0 bases clipped from V and 9 bases from J, the junction kept 3 bases outside the gene matches. The CDR3 coding sequence is TGTGCCAGCAGCGTAGGGGACAGGGGAACTTCACCCCTCCACTTT. Translating it yields CASSVGDRGTSPLHF.

Only one count was recorded for this clone. The J gene is TRBJ1-1, the V gene TRBV7-3, with D perhaps TRBD1 (5 bases). The CDR3 contains 13 residues. CDR1 and CDR2 from the germline V gene are SGHTA and FQGTGA. V dropped 4 bases and J dropped 3 bases, with 9 bases sitting between them. The CDR3 DNA reads TGTGCCAGCAGCTCCCAGGGTCACACTGAAGCTTTCTTT. Amino acids: CASSSQGHTEAFF.

This sequence joins TRBV5-1 and TRBJ1-2; no clear D. The CDR3 has 15 residues. Trimming took 0 bases from V and 8 from J, leaving 17 bases between them. Looked up from germline, CDR1 is SGHRS and CDR2 is YFSETQ. The CDR3 is CASSLASRHELGYTF. The CDR3 DNA sequence: TGCGCCAGCAGCTTGGCCTCCAGACATGAGTTGGGCTACACCTTC.

This rearrangement joins TRBV5-8 to TRBJ1-2; no clear D gene. Per the germline V gene, CDR1 is SGHTS and CDR2 is YDEGEE. Between the trimmed V and J ends, which lost 6 bases and 1 base, there was a span of 13 bases. The CDR3 totals 14 residues. This CDR3 reads CASTLTEDNYGYTF. For the CDR3, the DNA is TGTGCCAGCACCCTCACCGAGGATAACTATGGCTACACCTTC.

The V and J genes are TRBV2 and TRBJ1-5; 8 positions match TRBD1. The CDR3 totals 15 residues. Germline V gene lookup returns CDR1 SNHLY and CDR2 FYNNEI. J gave up 7 bases and V 3 bases, and 8 bases lay outside the gene matches. For the CDR3, the DNA is TGTGCCAGCAGTGATGGACAGGGTTTGGGCCAGCCCCAGCATTTT. Protein sequence: CASSDGQGLGQPQHF.

V is TRBV10-3 and J is TRBJ2-5, with D possibly matching TRBD2 (5 bases). Deletions cut 4 bases from V and 7 bases from J, with 13 bases between. Germline V gives CDR1 ENHRY, CDR2 SYGVKD. The CDR3 loop spans 13 amino acids. The CDR3 nucleotides read TGTGCCATCAGTGGACTCACCGAGGGGACCCAGTACTTC. Its protein is CAISGLTEGTQYF.

The chain uses TRBV7-9 and TRBJ2-7; D might be TRBD1 (6 bases). The CDR3 length is 18 residues. V was trimmed by 1 base and J by 1 base, leaving 20 bases between them. CDR1 SEHNR and CDR2 FQNEAQ come from the germline V gene (reference sequence). CDR3 amino acids: CASSLGIPGQRFSYEQYF. CDR3 coding DNA: TGTGCCAGCAGCTTAGGGATCCCCGGACAGAGATTTTCCTACGAGCAGTACTTC.